The 14 T cell receptor beta chains below were found in one sample sequenced in a study of blood T cell repertoires in COVID-19. Clones were sequenced by immunoSEQ multiplex PCR, and TCRdb holds only the in-frame ones, with some missing. The sample lists tens of thousands of clones; 88% were seen once. The material sequenced was peripheral blood. The receptor source for this set is a woman in her sixties or seventies with acute or convalescent COVID-19.

The J gene is TRBJ2-1, the V gene TRBV6-2 or TRBV6-3; tentatively, D is TRBD1 (5 bases). The V gene's germline CDR1 is MNHEY and CDR2 SVGEGT. This CDR3 is 14 amino acids long. V lost 5 bases and J lost 9, with 17 bases in between. CDR3 bases: TGTGCCAGCAGTCAACTTTTCAGGGAATCTGAGCAGTTCTTC. Its protein is CASSQLFRESEQFF.

The rearrangement links TRBV18 to TRBJ2-7; D might be TRBD2 (6 bases). V dropped 8 bases and J dropped 3 bases, with 20 bases sitting between them. CDR1 KGHSH and CDR2 LQKENI come from the germline V gene. This CDR3 contains 15 residues. The CDR3 sequence is CASAMLPGGFYEQYV. DNA for the CDR3: TGTGCCAGCGCTATGCTACCCGGGGGATTCTACGAGCAGTACGTC.

The rearrangement uses TRBV19 and TRBJ1-5; no reliable D call. In germline, CDR1 is LNHDA, CDR2 SQIVND (reference sequence). The CDR3 extends over 15 amino acids. V lost 5 bases and J 4 bases, leaving 15 bases between the germline ends. CDR3 residues: CASSLYPERNQPQHF. For the CDR3, the DNA is TGTGCCAGTAGTCTCTACCCCGAGAGGAATCAGCCCCAGCATTTT.

V usage is TRBV19 and J usage is TRBJ1-1; TRBD1 aligns across 7 bases. V trimming: 4 bases; J trimming: 3 bases; junction bases outside the gene matches: 14. The CDR3 consists of 17 residues. The V gene's germline CDR1 is LNHDA and CDR2 SQIVND (reference sequence). CDR3 coding DNA: TGTGCCAGTAGTACCCGCCGGGGACAGATTGAGGACACTGAAGCTTTCTTT. Protein product: CASSTRRGQIEDTEAFF.

V is TRBV7-6 and J is TRBJ1-1; no firm D call. Per the germline V gene, CDR1 is SGHVS and CDR2 is FNYEAQ. The CDR3 consists of 13 residues. Trimming shortened V by 5 bases and J by 8 bases, and 15 bases separated the two germline ends. CDR3 amino acids: CASSPSEGGEAFF. The CDR3 nucleotides are TGTGCCAGCAGCCCTAGTGAGGGCGGGGAAGCTTTCTTT.

The V gene is TRBV5-6, the J gene TRBJ1-2; D might be TRBD1 (5 bases). CDR1 and CDR2 (germline): SGHDT, YYEEEE. The CDR3 runs 18 residues. V lost 1 base to trimming and J lost 4 bases, with 23 bases between them. The chain's CDR3 is CASSLWRGGSRIAYGYTF. The CDR3 bases are TGTGCCAGCAGCTTGTGGAGGGGAGGATCGAGGATCGCCTATGGCTACACCTTC.

The rearrangement uses TRBV19 and TRBJ1-1, with TRBD1 matching over 7 bases. CDR1 is LNHDA, CDR2 SQIVND, per germline (reference sequence). The CDR3 has 14 amino acids. With V trimmed by 7 bases and J by 0 bases, 5 bases remained unmatched. Here the CDR3 reads CASTMGQMNTEAFF. The CDR3 region has the DNA TGTGCCAGTACAATGGGACAGATGAACACTGAAGCTTTCTTT.

This clone was counted once. The CDR3: CASSTGTGYQETQYF. The CDR3 bases are TGTGCCAGCAGTACCGGGACAGGCTACCAAGAGACCCAGTACTTC. This rearrangement joins TRBV6-2 or TRBV6-3 to TRBJ2-5; 8 bases align to TRBD1. Trimming removed 5 bases from V and 0 bases from J; junction bases left unmatched: 5. Looked up from germline, CDR1 is MNHEY and CDR2 is SVGEGT. The CDR3 is made up of 15 amino acids.

The V gene is TRBV6-2 or TRBV6-3, the J gene TRBJ2-1; TRBD2 matches at 10 bases. Looked up from germline, CDR1 is MNHEY and CDR2 is SVGEGT. V shed 4 bases, J shed 8 bases, and the junction held 8 bases outside the gene matches. This CDR3 has 15 residues. The CDR3 coding sequence is TGTGCCAGCAGTTCGCAGAGCGGGAGGGTCCATGAGCAGTTCTTC. Its protein product is CASSSQSGRVHEQFF.

This clone was counted a few times. The chain carries TRBV5-1 and TRBJ1-2; weak D call: TRBD1 (5 bases). Germline V CDR1 and CDR2: SGHRS, YFSETQ. The CDR3 is 13 amino acids. The ends were cut back, 5 bases at V and 4 bases at J, with 12 bases in the middle. The CDR3 sequence is CASRNDSLYGYTF. For the CDR3, the DNA is TGCGCCAGCAGGAACGACAGTCTCTATGGCTACACCTTC.

The rearrangement uses TRBV7-8 and TRBJ1-5, with TRBD1 matching 7 bases. The germline V gene encodes CDR1 SGHVS and CDR2 FQNEAQ. V trimming: 5 bases; J trimming: 6 bases; junction bases outside the gene matches: 7. There are 14 residues in the CDR3. CDR3 DNA: TGTGCCAGCAGCCGAGTCAGGGGGTCTCAGCCCCAGCATTTT. This gives the protein CASSRVRGSQPQHF.

This clone was observed a handful of times. The chain uses TRBV4-2 and TRBJ1-1, with a weak D call TRBD1 (6 bases). V was clipped by 0 bases and J by 4 bases, with 9 bases between them. Germline values: CDR1 LGHNA, CDR2 YNFKEQ. This CDR3 spans 14 amino acids. The CDR3 loop is CASSQEQGPTEAFF. The DNA of the CDR3 is TGTGCCAGCAGCCAAGAGCAGGGGCCCACTGAAGCTTTCTTT.

The chain employs TRBV11-2 and TRBJ2-5; 7 bases fit TRBD1. Trimming at V came to 5 bases and at J to 5 bases, leaving 5 bases not matched to a gene. Per germline, CDR1 SGHAT and CDR2 FQNNGV. This CDR3 is built from 13 residues. CDR3 DNA sequence: TGTGCCAGCAGCGCGACAGGGAGCGAGACCCAGTACTTC. It specifies CASSATGSETQYF.

The genes are TRBV2 and TRBJ2-1; D is ambiguous. The germline V gene encodes CDR1 SNHLY and CDR2 FYNNEI. The length of the CDR3 is 15 residues. The V end was cut by 8 bases, the J end by 0 bases, with 14 bases between. CDR3 amino acids: CASFLRHSSYNEQFF. Here the CDR3 DNA reads TGTGCCAGCTTCCTAAGACACAGCTCCTACAATGAGCAGTTCTTC.